This is a list of T cell receptor beta chains from one sample in a study of blood T cell repertoires in COVID-19. The repertoire was sequenced with immunoSEQ multiplex PCR; TCRdb's copy has only in-frame clones and lacks some. The sample carries tens of thousands of clones, 75% to 90% recorded once. Source material: peripheral blood. Receptors originate from a human donor in a cohort sampled during active COVID-19. CDR3s include the opening cysteine and the closing phenylalanine or tryptophan. Fields, in order: D gene, clone size, J gene, V gene, CDR3 DNA, CDR3 protein. D genes are given only for firm matches. A clone size is listed for some rows: how often the clone was seen (once, few, many), or a class if it is expanded.

>TRBD1|-|TRBJ1-4|TRBV5-1
TGCGCCAGCAGCTTGGGCGGGACAGGGGATGAAAAACTGTTTTTT
CASSLGGTGDEKLFF
>-|-|TRBJ1-1|TRBV7-2
TGTGCCAGCAGCTTGGGCAGAGAAGCTTTCTTT
CASSLGREAFF
>-|-|TRBJ1-3|TRBV9
TGTGCCAGCAGCCCCAACTCTGGAAACACCATATATTTT
CASSPNSGNTIYF
>-|-|TRBJ2-2|TRBV2
TGTGCCAGCAGTGTGAAAGGACTTAACACCGGGGAGCTGTTTTTT
CASSVKGLNTGELFF
>TRBD1|-|TRBJ1-1|TRBV2
TGTGCCAGCGATTCCGGGGACAGGGGTCCGGAAGCTTTCTTT
CASDSGDRGPEAFF
>-|-|TRBJ2-5|TRBV7-2
TGTGCCAGCAGCTCCGCGGTCCGCGGGACCCAGTACTTC
CASSSAVRGTQYF
>TRBD1|-|TRBJ2-7|TRBV11-2
TGTGCCAGCAGCCAAGGGGACAGGAGGACCTACGAGCAGTACTTC
CASSQGDRRTYEQYF
>TRBD2|-|TRBJ2-1|TRBV11-2
TGTGCCAGCAGCTTAGATCCCCGGTGGACTAGCGGGAGTGGCGAGCAGTTCTTC
CASSLDPRWTSGSGEQFF
>TRBD2|-|TRBJ2-3|TRBV6-5
TGTGCCAGCAGGCCGGGACTAAGCACAGATACGCAGTATTTT
CASRPGLSTDTQYF
>TRBD1|-|TRBJ1-3|TRBV4-1
TGCGCCAGCAGCCCGCACCCCGAGGGGGCCTCTGGAAACACCATATATTTT
CASSPHPEGASGNTIYF
>-|-|TRBJ2-7|TRBV28
TGTGCCAGCAGTTTAGGGCTGCCGGGAGATCAAATCTACGAGCAGTACTTC
CASSLGLPGDQIYEQYF
>TRBD1|-|TRBJ2-7|TRBV6-5
TGTGCCAGCAGTTTACAGGGGCGAGCCGACGAGCAGTACTTC
CASSLQGRADEQYF
>TRBD2|-|TRBJ2-5|TRBV3-1/TRBV3-2
TGTGCCAGCAGGACCCCGGGACTAGGCGGGACCCAGTACTTC
CASRTPGLGGTQYF
>TRBD1|-|TRBJ1-5|TRBV28
TGTGCCAGCAGCAAGAGACAGGGGCACAATCAGCCCCAGCATTTT
CASSKRQGHNQPQHF
>-|-|TRBJ2-1|TRBV3-1/TRBV3-2
TGTGCCAGCAGCTGGCGGACTCTCTCCTACAATGAGCAGTTCTTC
CASSWRTLSYNEQFF
>TRBD1|-|TRBJ2-7|TRBV4-2
TGTGCCAGCAGCCAAGATCCCGTGGGACCCGGGACAGGTTCCTACGAGCAGTACTTC
CASSQDPVGPGTGSYEQYF
>-|-|TRBJ2-7|TRBV9
TGTGCCAGCAGCGTAGGCAGAAGCTCCTACGAGCAGTACTTC
CASSVGRSSYEQYF
>-|-|TRBJ2-1|TRBV5-1
TGCGCCAGCAGCGGGGCGGACAGTTACAATGAGCAGTTCTTC
CASSGADSYNEQFF
>TRBD2|-|TRBJ2-3|TRBV5-4
TGTGCCAGCCGGACCCATAGCGGGGCTAGCACAGATACGCAGTATTTT
CASRTHSGASTDTQYF
>-|once|TRBJ1-1|TRBV25-1
TGTGCCAGCAGTGATCGAGAGCAACTCCGTGAGAACACTGAAGCTTTCTTT
CASSDREQLRENTEAFF
>-|-|TRBJ1-2|TRBV7-2
TGTGCCAGCAGCTTAGGTCAGGTTGGCTATGGCTACACCTTC
CASSLGQVGYGYTF
>-|-|TRBJ1-1|TRBV28
TGTGCCAGCAGTTTGGAGGGATTGGGGGTTTCTGAAGCTTTCTTT
CASSLEGLGVSEAFF
>-|-|TRBJ1-1|TRBV28
TGTGCCAGCAGTTCTATAGACAGAGTGAACACTGAAGCTTTCTTT
CASSSIDRVNTEAFF